Listed here are 15 T cell receptor beta chains from one sample, sequenced in a study of blood T cells in healthy people across ages. Combining a sample-barcoded 5' primer with a J-beta primer mix, a second PCR ran for roughly 7 to 11 cycles. TCRdb called the 5' RACE reads again in MiXCR, with one record for every CDR3 protein. The table shows around 1.1 million distinct CDR3 sequences, with around two fifths occurring only once. Sequencing was done on a sample of blood. The source is a young man in good health.

The chain is built from TRBV28 and TRBJ1-5; no definite D call. The ends were cut back, 7 bases at V and 2 bases at J, with 15 bases in the middle. The CDR3 length is 15 residues. Germline CDR1 MDHEN, CDR2 SYDVKM. In DNA, the CDR3 is TGTGCCAGCACCCTGTTTGCGGGCGGCAATCAGCCCCAGCATTTT. It codes for CASTLFAGGNQPQHF.

This clonotype was observed a few times. The chain employs TRBV5-5 and TRBJ1-2, with D hard to call. V lost 1 base and J lost 4, with 11 bases in between. CDR1 is SGHKS and CDR2 is YYEKEE in the germline V gene (reference sequence). This CDR3 is 14 amino acids long. CDR3 DNA sequence: TGTGCCAGCAGCTTGCCGGGTTTTGGCTATGGCTACACCTTC. Its protein is CASSLPGFGYGYTF.

J is TRBJ2-3 and V is TRBV27, with 7 nucleotides matching TRBD1. V was clipped by 8 bases and J by 0 bases; unmatched bases: 11. Germline V CDR1 and CDR2: MNHEY, SMNVEV (reference sequence). The CDR3 is made up of 16 amino acids. The DNA of the CDR3 is TGTGCCAGCGGGGGAACAGGGGAAACGAGCACAGATACGCAGTATTTT. Translation: CASGGTGETSTDTQYF.

This clonotype was seen a handful of times. This sequence joins TRBV7-2 and TRBJ2-3, with 7 bases aligning to TRBD2. V lost 5 bases, J lost 7 bases, and 15 bases stayed unmatched. Germline V gives CDR1 SGHTA, CDR2 FQGNSA. The CDR3 length is 16 residues. The DNA of the CDR3 is TGTGCCAGCAGCCCAACACACGGGGGGACGCCCCATACGCAGTATTTT. Translation gives CASSPTHGGTPHTQYF.

The chain joins TRBV5-1 to TRBJ2-3; 9 nucleotides agree with TRBD2. Germline CDR1 reads SGHRS; CDR2 reads YFSETQ. With V trimmed by 0 bases and J by 2 bases, 4 bases remained unmatched. The CDR3 covers 16 residues. The CDR3 sequence is CASSLASGETTDTQYF. In nucleotides, the CDR3 is TGCGCCAGCAGCTTGGCTAGCGGGGAAACCACAGATACGCAGTATTTT.

The chain couples TRBV27 to TRBJ2-5, with D possibly matching TRBD1 (6 bases). The V gene lost 5 bases and the J gene lost 13 bases, with 20 bases spanning the gap. CDR1 MNHEY and CDR2 SMNVEV come from the germline V gene (reference sequence). The CDR3 loop spans 13 amino acids. The chain's CDR3 is CASSVGPTGFLYF. The CDR3 nucleotides read TGTGCCAGCAGTGTAGGCCCAACAGGGTTCCTGTACTTC.

The chain joins TRBV12-3 or TRBV12-4 to TRBJ2-3, with TRBD2 identical over 12 bases. V dropped 2 bases and J dropped 4; count of bases not matched to a gene: 10. The CDR3 contains 18 residues. This CDR3 reads CASSLPTLAGGLSDTQYF. The CDR3 bases are TGTGCCAGCAGTTTACCAACGCTAGCGGGGGGGCTGTCAGATACGCAGTATTTT.

Worth noting for this clonotype: Germline and junction disagree at one end, which may indicate a read error. The chain has TRBV24-1 and TRBJ1-2; no definite D call. The length of the CDR3 is 14 residues. CDR1 KGHDR and CDR2 SFDVKD come from the germline V gene. Here the CDR3 reads CATGDRGTDYGYTF. The CDR3 DNA reads as TGTGCCACCGGTGATCGAGGAACAGATTATGGCTACACCTTC.

Only a few counts were recorded for this clonotype. The rearrangement links TRBV27 to TRBJ2-1, with a possible D match to TRBD1 (6 bases). Gene TRBJ2-7 matches the end of the DNA better, so the J call may be wrong. CDR1 is MNHEY and CDR2 is SMNVEV in the germline V gene (reference sequence). The length of the CDR3 is 17 residues. For the CDR3, the DNA is TGTGCCAGCAGTTCTATCAGGACAGCCAGCTCCTACAATGAGCAGTACTTC. It is translated as CASSSIRTASSYNEQYF.

This clonotype was picked up one time. The chain carries TRBV25-1 and TRBJ1-2; the D gene is possibly TRBD1 (5 bases). Trimming shortened V by 3 bases and J by 4 bases, and 12 bases separated the two germline ends. Germline V gene lookup returns CDR1 MGHDK and CDR2 SYGVNS. The CDR3 is 14 amino acids. Written as DNA, the CDR3 is TGTGCCAGCAGTGATCCCGGGGCGGCCTATGGCTACACCTTC. Translating gives CASSDPGAAYGYTF.

This clonotype was seen a few times. The CDR3 loop is CASSGEGQTNTEAFF. The CDR3 bases are TGTGCCAGCAGCGGGGAGGGACAGACAAACACTGAAGCTTTCTTT. The V gene is TRBV5-4, the J gene TRBJ1-1; 7 bases agree with TRBD1. The J segment lost 2 bases and the V segment lost 4 bases, leaving 8 bases of the junction unmatched. This CDR3 is 15 amino acids long. CDR1 and CDR2 (germline): SGHNT, YYREEE (reference sequence).

The V gene is TRBV6-2 or TRBV6-3, the J gene TRBJ2-7; 10 bases are a match to TRBD2. There are 20 residues in the CDR3. V dropped 3 bases and J dropped 9; count of bases not matched to a gene: 26. CDR1 and CDR2 (germline): MNHEY, SVGEGT. CDR3 residues: CASSYSPNNQRGGWLSPQYF. As DNA, the CDR3 is TGTGCCAGCAGTTATTCCCCCAATAACCAGCGGGGGGGCTGGTTGAGTCCGCAGTACTTC.

Ten or more counts support this clonotype. The chain recombines TRBV5-1 with TRBJ1-6; D is possibly TRBD1 (5 bases). The CDR3 contains 17 residues. Trimming removed 4 bases from V and 4 bases from J, with 18 bases in between. Germline CDR1 reads SGHRS; CDR2 reads YFSETQ. The CDR3 reads CASSVISRGAYNSPLHF. The DNA for the CDR3 is TGCGCCAGCAGCGTCATCTCCCGTGGGGCTTATAATTCACCCCTCCACTTT.

The sample holds one count of this clonotype. The chain has TRBV30 and TRBJ2-1; 14 nucleotides align to TRBD2. CDR1 is GTSNPN and CDR2 is SVGIG in the germline V gene (reference sequence). The CDR3 has 15 residues. The J segment lost 8 bases and the V segment lost 2 bases, leaving 5 bases of the junction unmatched. The CDR3 DNA sequence: TGTGCCTGGAGTCGACTAGCGGGGGGGACAGATGAGCAGTTCTTC. Protein sequence: CAWSRLAGGTDEQFF. The full variable domain, in which reference TRBV30 and TRBJ2-1 provide the parts outside the CDR3, is SQTIHQWPATLVQPVGSPLSLECTVEGTSNPNLYWYRQAAGRGLQLLFYSVGIGQISSEVPQNLSASRPQDRQFILSSKKLLLSDSGFYLCAWSRLAGGTDEQFFGPGTRLTVL.

Ten or more counts support this clonotype. The chain links TRBV4-1 to TRBJ1-2, with D possibly matching TRBD1 (5 bases). The V end was cut by 0 bases, the J end by 4 bases, with 12 bases between. Germline CDR1 reads MGHRA; CDR2 reads YSYEKL. This CDR3 has 15 residues. CDR3 nucleotides: TGCGCCAGCAGCCAAGACCCGCAGGGTAGCTATGGCTACACCTTC. Protein product: CASSQDPQGSYGYTF.